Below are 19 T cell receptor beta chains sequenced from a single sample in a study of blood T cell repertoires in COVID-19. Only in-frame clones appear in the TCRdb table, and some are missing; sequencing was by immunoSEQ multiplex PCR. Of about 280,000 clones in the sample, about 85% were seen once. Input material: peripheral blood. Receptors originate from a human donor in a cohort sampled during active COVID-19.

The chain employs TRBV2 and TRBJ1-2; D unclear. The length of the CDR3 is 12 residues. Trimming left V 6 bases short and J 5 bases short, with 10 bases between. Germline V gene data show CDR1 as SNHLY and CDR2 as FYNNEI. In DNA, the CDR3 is TGTGCCAGCAGATTGGAGAAGTATGGCTACACCTTC. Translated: CASRLEKYGYTF.

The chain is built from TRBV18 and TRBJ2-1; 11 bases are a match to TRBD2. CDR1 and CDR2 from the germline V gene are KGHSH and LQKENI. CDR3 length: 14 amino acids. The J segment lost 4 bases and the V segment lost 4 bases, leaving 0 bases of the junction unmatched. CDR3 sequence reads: CASSLAGGYNEQFF. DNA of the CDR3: TGTGCCAGCTCACTAGCGGGAGGGTACAATGAGCAGTTCTTC.

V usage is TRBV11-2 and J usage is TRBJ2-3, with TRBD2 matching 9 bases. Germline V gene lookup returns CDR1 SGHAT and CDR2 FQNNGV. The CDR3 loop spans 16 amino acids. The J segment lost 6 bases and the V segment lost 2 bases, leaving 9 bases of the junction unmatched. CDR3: CASSLLAGRPSDTQYF. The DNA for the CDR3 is TGTGCCAGCAGCTTACTAGCGGGAAGGCCTTCGGATACGCAGTATTTT.

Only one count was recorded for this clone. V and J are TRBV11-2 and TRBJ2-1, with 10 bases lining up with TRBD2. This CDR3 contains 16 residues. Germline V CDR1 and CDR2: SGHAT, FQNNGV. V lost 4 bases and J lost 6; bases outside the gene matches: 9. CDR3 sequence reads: CASSSRAGLASNEQFF. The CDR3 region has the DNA TGTGCCAGCAGCTCCAGAGCGGGACTAGCGTCCAATGAGCAGTTCTTC.

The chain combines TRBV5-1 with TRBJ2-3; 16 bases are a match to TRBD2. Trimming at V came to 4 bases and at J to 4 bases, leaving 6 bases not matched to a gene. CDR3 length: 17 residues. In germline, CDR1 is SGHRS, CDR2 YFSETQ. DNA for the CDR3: TGCGCCAGCAGCGTAGGGACTAGCGGGAGGGCCTCAGATACGCAGTATTTT. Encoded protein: CASSVGTSGRASDTQYF.

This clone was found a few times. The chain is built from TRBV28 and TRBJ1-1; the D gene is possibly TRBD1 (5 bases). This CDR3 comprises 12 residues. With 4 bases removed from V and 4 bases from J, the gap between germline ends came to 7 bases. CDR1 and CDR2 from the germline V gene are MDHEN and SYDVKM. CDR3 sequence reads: CASSSTVTEAFF. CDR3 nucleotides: TGTGCCAGCAGTTCGACAGTCACTGAAGCTTTCTTT.

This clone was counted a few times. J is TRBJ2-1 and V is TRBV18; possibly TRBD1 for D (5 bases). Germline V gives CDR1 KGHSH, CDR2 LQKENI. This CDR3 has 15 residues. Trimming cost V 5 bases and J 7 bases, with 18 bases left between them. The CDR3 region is CASSKLPRGTNEQFF. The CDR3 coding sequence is TGTGCCAGCTCAAAACTTCCTAGGGGTACAAATGAGCAGTTCTTC.

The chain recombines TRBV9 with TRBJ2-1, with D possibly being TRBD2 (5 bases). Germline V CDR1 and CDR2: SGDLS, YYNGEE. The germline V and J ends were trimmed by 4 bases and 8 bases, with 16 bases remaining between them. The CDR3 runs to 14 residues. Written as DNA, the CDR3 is TGTGCCAGCAGCTCTCGGACCTCGAGGGATGAGCAGTTCTTC. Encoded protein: CASSSRTSRDEQFF.

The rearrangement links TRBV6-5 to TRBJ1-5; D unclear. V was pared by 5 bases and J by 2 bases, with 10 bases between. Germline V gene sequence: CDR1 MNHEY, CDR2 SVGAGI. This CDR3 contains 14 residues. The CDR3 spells CASSPNSGNQPQHF. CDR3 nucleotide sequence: TGTGCCAGCAGTCCAAATAGCGGCAATCAGCCCCAGCATTTT.

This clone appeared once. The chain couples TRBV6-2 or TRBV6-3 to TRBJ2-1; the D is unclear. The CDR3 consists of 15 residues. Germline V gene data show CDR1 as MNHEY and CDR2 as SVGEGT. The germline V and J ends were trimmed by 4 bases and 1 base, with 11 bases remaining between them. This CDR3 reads CASSSPYSSYNEQFF. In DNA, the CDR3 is TGTGCCAGCAGTTCGCCTTACAGTTCCTACAATGAGCAGTTCTTC.

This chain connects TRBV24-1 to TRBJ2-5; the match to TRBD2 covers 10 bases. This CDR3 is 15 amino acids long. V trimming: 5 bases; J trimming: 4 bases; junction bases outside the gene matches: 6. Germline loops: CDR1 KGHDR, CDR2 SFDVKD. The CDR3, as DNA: TGTGCCACCAGTGGGGGCAGCGGGAGGGGAGAGACCCAGTACTTC. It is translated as CATSGGSGRGETQYF.

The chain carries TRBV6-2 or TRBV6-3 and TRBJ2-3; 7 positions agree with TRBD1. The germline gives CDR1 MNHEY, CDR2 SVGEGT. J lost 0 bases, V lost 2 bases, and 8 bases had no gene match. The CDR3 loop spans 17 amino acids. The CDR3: CASSYHLGQTSTDTQYF. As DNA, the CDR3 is TGTGCCAGCAGTTACCACTTGGGACAGACGAGCACAGATACGCAGTATTTT.

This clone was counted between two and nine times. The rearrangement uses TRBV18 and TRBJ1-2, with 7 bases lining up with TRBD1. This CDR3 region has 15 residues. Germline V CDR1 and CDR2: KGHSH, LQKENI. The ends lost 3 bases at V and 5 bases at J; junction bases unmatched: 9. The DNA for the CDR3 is TGTGCCAGCTCACCGGGCAGGGGGATGTCTTATGGCTACACCTTC. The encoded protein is CASSPGRGMSYGYTF.

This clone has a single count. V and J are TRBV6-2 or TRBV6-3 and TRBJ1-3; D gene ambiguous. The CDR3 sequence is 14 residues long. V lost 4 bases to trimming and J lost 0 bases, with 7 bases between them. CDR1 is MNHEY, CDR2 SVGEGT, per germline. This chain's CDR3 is CASSSVDSGNTIYF. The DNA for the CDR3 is TGTGCCAGCAGTTCGGTAGACTCTGGAAACACCATATATTTT.

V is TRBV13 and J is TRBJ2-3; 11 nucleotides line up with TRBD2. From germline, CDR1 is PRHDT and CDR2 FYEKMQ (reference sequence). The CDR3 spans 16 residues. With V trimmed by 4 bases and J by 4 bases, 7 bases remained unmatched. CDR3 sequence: CASSYTSGRVPDTQYF. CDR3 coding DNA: TGTGCCAGCAGCTACACTAGCGGGAGAGTTCCAGATACGCAGTATTTT.

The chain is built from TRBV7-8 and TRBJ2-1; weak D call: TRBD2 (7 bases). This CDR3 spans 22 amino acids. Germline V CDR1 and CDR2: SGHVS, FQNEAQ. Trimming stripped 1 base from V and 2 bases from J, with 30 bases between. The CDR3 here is CASSLEKDRGLADAPTYNEQFF. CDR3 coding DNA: TGTGCCAGCAGCTTAGAAAAAGACCGGGGGCTAGCGGATGCCCCTACCTACAATGAGCAGTTCTTC.

CDR3 in amino acids: CASRAGTSGNWAQYF. The CDR3, as DNA: TGTGCCAGCCGAGCCGGGACTAGCGGGAACTGGGCCCAGTACTTC. The chain employs TRBV27 and TRBJ2-5; TRBD2 matches 13 bases. This CDR3 contains 15 residues. Germline CDR1 MNHEY, CDR2 SMNVEV (reference sequence). The ends lost 8 bases at V and 9 bases at J; junction bases unmatched: 12.

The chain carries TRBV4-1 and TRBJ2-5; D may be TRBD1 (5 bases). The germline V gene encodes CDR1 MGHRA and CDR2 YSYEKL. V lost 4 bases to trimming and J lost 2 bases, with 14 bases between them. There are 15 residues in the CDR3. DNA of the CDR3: TGCGCCAGCAGCCCCTCCCCGACAGTGCAAGAGACCCAGTACTTC. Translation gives CASSPSPTVQETQYF.

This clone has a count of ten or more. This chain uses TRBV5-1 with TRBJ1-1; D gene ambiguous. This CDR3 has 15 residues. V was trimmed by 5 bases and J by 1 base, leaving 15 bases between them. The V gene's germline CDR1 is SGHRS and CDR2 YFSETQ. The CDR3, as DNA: TGCGCCAGCAGGCCAGGAGGAGCTGGGAACACTGAAGCTTTCTTT. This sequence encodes CASRPGGAGNTEAFF.